This TCR beta chain was documented in a study of CD8 T cells in ankylosing spondylitis. Trimming at V came to 4 bases and at J to 3 bases, leaving 2 bases not matched to a gene. This CDR3 contains 12 residues. CDR1 is SQVTM and CDR2 is ANQGSEA in the germline V gene. Study-wide results and limits: It was reported that disease-linked clones were significantly enriched in matched ankylosing spondylitis synovial fluid. Seemingly characteristic of ankylosing spondylitis blood was a TCR beta motif consisting of 7 or 8 highly homologous variants.

In its sample, this clonotype was seen many times. The antigen is unknown. TCRdb independently ran MiXCR on the 5' RACE reads; one entry per CDR3 protein. The profile shows 350,000 to 550,000 distinct CDR3 sequences, roughly 26% of them singletons. This TCR was sampled from a male donor with ankylosing spondylitis. The sequencing input was blood, either unsorted or a sorted T cell fraction (not recorded which). The chain joins TRBV29-1 to TRBJ2-7; 8 bases are a match to TRBD2. The CDR3 loop is CSVAGGDYEQYF. Here the CDR3 DNA reads TGCAGCGTTGCCGGGGGGGACTACGAGCAGTACTTC.